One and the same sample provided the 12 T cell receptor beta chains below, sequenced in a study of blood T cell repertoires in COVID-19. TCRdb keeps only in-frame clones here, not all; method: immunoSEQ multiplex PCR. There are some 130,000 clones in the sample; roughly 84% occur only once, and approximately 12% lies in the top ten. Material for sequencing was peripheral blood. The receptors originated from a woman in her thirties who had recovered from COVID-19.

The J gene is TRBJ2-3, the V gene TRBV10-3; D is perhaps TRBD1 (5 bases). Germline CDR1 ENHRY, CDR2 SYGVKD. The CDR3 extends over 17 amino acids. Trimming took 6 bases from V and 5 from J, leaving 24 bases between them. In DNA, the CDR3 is TGTGCCATCAGCGATCCTCATCAGGGTGGGATGGGAGATACGCAGTATTTT. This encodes CAISDPHQGGMGDTQYF.

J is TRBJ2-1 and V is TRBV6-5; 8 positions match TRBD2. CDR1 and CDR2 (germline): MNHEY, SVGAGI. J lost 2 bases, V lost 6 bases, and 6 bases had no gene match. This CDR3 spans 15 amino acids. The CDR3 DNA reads TGTGCCAGCAGCATCGGGGGGGCCGCCTACAATGAGCAGTTCTTC. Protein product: CASSIGGAAYNEQFF.

CDR3 loop: CASSYPASRQGGLADYEQYF. For the CDR3, the DNA is TGTGCCAGCAGTTACCCTGCTTCTCGACAGGGAGGACTAGCGGACTACGAGCAGTACTTC. V usage is TRBV28 and J usage is TRBJ2-7, with TRBD2 identical over 10 bases. This CDR3 contains 20 residues. The V gene's germline CDR1 is MDHEN and CDR2 SYDVKM. The junction had 21 bases not matched to a gene; V was cut back by 4 bases and J by 3 bases.

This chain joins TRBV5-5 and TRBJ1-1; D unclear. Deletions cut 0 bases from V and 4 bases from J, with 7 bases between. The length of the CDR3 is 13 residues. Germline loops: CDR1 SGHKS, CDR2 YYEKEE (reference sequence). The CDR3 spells CASSLGRGTEAFF. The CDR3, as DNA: TGTGCCAGCAGCTTGGGGCGGGGCACTGAAGCTTTCTTT.

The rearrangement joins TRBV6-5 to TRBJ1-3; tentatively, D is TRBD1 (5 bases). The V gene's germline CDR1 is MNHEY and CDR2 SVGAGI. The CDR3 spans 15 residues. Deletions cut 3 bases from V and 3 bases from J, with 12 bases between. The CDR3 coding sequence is TGTGCCAGCAGTTATTCGACAGCGAATGGAAACACCATATATTTT. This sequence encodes CASSYSTANGNTIYF.

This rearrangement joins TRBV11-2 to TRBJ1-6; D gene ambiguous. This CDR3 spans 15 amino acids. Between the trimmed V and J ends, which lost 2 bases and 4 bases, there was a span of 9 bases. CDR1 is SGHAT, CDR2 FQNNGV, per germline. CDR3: CASSLYRQYNSPLHF. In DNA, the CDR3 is TGTGCCAGCAGCTTATATCGACAATATAATTCACCCCTCCACTTT.

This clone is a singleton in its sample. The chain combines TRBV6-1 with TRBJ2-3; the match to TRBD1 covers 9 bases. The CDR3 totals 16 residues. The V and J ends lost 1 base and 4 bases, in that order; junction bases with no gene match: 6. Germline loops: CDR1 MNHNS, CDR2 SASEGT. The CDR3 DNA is TGTGCCAGCAGTGAAGGGGACAGGGTCGGGGCAGATACGCAGTATTTT. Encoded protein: CASSEGDRVGADTQYF.

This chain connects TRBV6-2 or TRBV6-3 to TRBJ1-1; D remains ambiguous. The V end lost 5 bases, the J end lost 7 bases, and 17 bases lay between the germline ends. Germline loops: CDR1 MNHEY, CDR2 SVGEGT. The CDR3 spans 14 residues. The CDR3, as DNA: TGTGCCAGCAGTCAGGTGGTGTCAGTAAGTGAAGCTTTCTTT. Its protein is CASSQVVSVSEAFF.

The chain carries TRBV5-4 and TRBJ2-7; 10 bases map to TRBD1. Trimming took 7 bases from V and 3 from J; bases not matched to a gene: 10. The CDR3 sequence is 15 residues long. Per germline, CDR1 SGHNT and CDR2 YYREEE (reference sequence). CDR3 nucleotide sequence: TGTGCCAGCGGGGAAACCGGGACAGGGGTCTACGAGCAGTACTTC. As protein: CASGETGTGVYEQYF.

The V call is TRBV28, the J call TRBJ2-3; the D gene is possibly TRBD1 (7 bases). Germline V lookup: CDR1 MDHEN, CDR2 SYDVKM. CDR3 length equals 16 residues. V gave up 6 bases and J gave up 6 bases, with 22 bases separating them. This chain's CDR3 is CASSRGTGGLSDTQYF. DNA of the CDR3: TGTGCCAGCAGCAGGGGGACTGGAGGGTTGTCGGATACGCAGTATTTT.

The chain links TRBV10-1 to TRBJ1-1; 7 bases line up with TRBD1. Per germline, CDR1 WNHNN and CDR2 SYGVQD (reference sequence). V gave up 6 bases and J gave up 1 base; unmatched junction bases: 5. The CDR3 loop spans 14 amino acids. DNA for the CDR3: TGCGCCAGCAGCCTGGGACAGAAGAACACTGAAGCTTTCTTT. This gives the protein CASSLGQKNTEAFF.

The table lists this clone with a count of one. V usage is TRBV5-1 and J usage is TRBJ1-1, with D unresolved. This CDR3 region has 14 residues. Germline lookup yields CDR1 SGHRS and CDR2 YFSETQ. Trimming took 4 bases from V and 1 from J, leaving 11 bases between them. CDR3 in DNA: TGCGCCAGCAGCCCCGGATCGGGGAACACTGAAGCTTTCTTT. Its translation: CASSPGSGNTEAFF.